One and the same sample provided the 25 T cell receptor beta chains below, sequenced in a study of T cell responses to AZD1222 COVID-19 vaccine. Measured with immunoSEQ multiplex PCR; TCRdb has only the in-frame clones, and not every one. This table holds roughly 130,000 clones, around 83% found once. The material sequenced was peripheral blood, taken on day 0 of AZD1222 vaccination. The receptors come from an adult in good health.

The V and J genes are TRBV27 and TRBJ1-5; weak D call: TRBD1 (5 bases). Trimming left V 3 bases short and J 2 bases short, with 17 bases between. CDR1 and CDR2 from the germline V gene are MNHEY and SMNVEV (reference sequence). The CDR3 extends over 17 amino acids. The CDR3 DNA sequence: TGTGCCAGCAGTTTTTCGGGCCACCCCAGGGGCAATCAGCCCCAGCATTTT. Translation gives CASSFSGHPRGNQPQHF.

The chain is built from TRBV4-1 and TRBJ2-5; the D is unclear. CDR3 length: 14 amino acids. Germline CDR1 MGHRA, CDR2 YSYEKL. Deletions cut 1 base from V and 5 bases from J, with 11 bases between. CDR3 loop: CASSQGWRVETQYF. CDR3 nucleotide sequence: TGCGCCAGCAGCCAAGGATGGCGCGTGGAGACCCAGTACTTC.

This sequence joins TRBV24-1 and TRBJ1-2; D remains unclear. Germline CDR1 and CDR2: KGHDR and SFDVKD. The V gene lost 4 bases and the J gene lost 4 bases, with 6 bases spanning the gap. The CDR3 consists of 12 residues. The CDR3 spells CATSESGYGYTF. The CDR3 region has the DNA TGTGCCACCAGTGAGTCAGGCTATGGCTACACCTTC.

The chain is built from TRBV10-3 and TRBJ1-5; D unresolved. There are 15 residues in the CDR3. With 0 bases removed from V and 1 base from J, the gap between germline ends came to 7 bases. CDR1 and CDR2 from the germline V gene are ENHRY and SYGVKD. In DNA form, the CDR3 reads TGTGCCATCAGTGAGTCACTGGACAGCAATCAGCCCCAGCATTTT. Translating it yields CAISESLDSNQPQHF.

J is TRBJ2-7 and V is TRBV29-1; 7 nucleotides align to TRBD1. The germline CDR1 and CDR2 sequences are SQVTM and ANQGSEA. The V segment lost 3 bases and the J segment 2 bases; nucleotides outside the gene matches: 7. This CDR3 is 14 amino acids long. The CDR3 region has the DNA TGCAGCGTTGATCAACAGGGGCCTCCCTACGAGCAGTACTTC. This encodes CSVDQQGPPYEQYF.

The genes are TRBV19 and TRBJ2-6; D gene ambiguous. Germline CDR1 is LNHDA and CDR2 is SQIVND (reference sequence). CDR3 length equals 15 residues. Trimming took 5 bases from V and 0 from J, leaving 8 bases between them. The CDR3 sequence is CASSHISSGANVLTF. Written as DNA, the CDR3 is TGTGCCAGTAGTCACATCAGCTCTGGGGCCAACGTCCTGACTTTC.

The chain employs TRBV10-3 and TRBJ1-2; 7 bases fit TRBD1. The V and J ends lost 10 bases and 6 bases, in that order; junction bases with no gene match: 14. The germline CDR1 and CDR2 sequences are ENHRY and SYGVKD. The CDR3 consists of 14 residues. The CDR3 spells CATSLEEGGDGYTF. In DNA, the CDR3 is TGTGCCACCTCCTTGGAGGAAGGGGGCGATGGCTACACCTTC.

V usage is TRBV7-9 and J usage is TRBJ1-1; 7 bases match TRBD1. The germline V gene has CDR1 SEHNR and CDR2 FQNEAQ (reference sequence). This CDR3 comprises 14 residues. Germline trimming cut 5 bases from V and 2 bases from J; bases unmatched to any gene: 5. CDR3 sequence reads: CASSPGTANTEAFF. The CDR3 nucleotides are TGTGCCAGCAGCCCCGGGACAGCCAACACTGAAGCTTTCTTT. Full variable domain (outside the CDR3, taken from reference TRBV7-9 and TRBJ1-1): DTGVSQNPRHKITKRGQNVTFRCDPISEHNRLYWYRQTLGQGPEFLTYFQNEAQLEKSRLLSDRFSAERPKGSFSTLEIQRTEQGDSAMYLCASSPGTANTEAFFGQGTRLTVV.

The V call is TRBV10-2, the J call TRBJ2-7; D ambiguous. Germline-derived CDR1 and CDR2 are WSHSY and SAAADI. Trimming stripped 0 bases from V and 0 bases from J, with 9 bases between. CDR3 length: 15 amino acids. The CDR3: CASSESAESSYEQYF. CDR3 in DNA: TGCGCCAGCAGTGAGTCGGCGGAGAGCTCCTACGAGCAGTACTTC.

The chain links TRBV5-1 to TRBJ1-1; 12 nucleotides align to TRBD1. Germline CDR1 reads SGHRS; CDR2 reads YFSETQ. The CDR3 is made up of 14 amino acids. V gave up 4 bases and J gave up 7 bases; unmatched junction bases: 5. In nucleotides, the CDR3 is TGCGCCAGCAGCAGGGGACAGGGGGCGATTGAAGCTTTCTTT. Residues: CASSRGQGAIEAFF.

J is TRBJ2-2 and V is TRBV2; unclear D gene. The germline gives CDR1 SNHLY, CDR2 FYNNEI. The CDR3 has 14 residues. V lost 7 bases and J 4 bases, leaving 13 bases between the germline ends. The CDR3: CASTRPRGTGELFF. The CDR3 nucleotides read TGTGCCAGCACCCGACCTCGAGGCACCGGGGAGCTGTTTTTT.

The chain joins TRBV7-2 to TRBJ2-5; D is possibly TRBD2 (6 bases). This CDR3 spans 14 amino acids. Trimming left V 5 bases short and J 7 bases short, with 17 bases between. CDR1 SGHTA and CDR2 FQGNSA come from the germline V gene. This chain's CDR3 is CASSPGEAWRTQYF. The CDR3 nucleotides are TGTGCCAGCAGCCCGGGGGAGGCTTGGAGGACCCAGTACTTC.

This clone was observed once. The chain is built from TRBV29-1 and TRBJ2-5; TRBD2 might be the D (6 bases). Germline assignment: CDR1 SQVTM and CDR2 ANQGSEA. Trimming took 8 bases from V and 4 from J, leaving 14 bases between them. This CDR3 is built from 12 residues. The CDR3 sequence is CSFRGILETQYF. The CDR3 DNA sequence: TGCAGCTTCCGGGGGATATTAGAGACCCAGTACTTC.

The chain uses TRBV9 and TRBJ2-7; TRBD2 matches at 8 bases. This CDR3 has 15 amino acids. The trim removed 10 bases at V and 1 base at J, leaving 13 bases unmatched. The germline CDR1 and CDR2 sequences are SGDLS and YYNGEE. The CDR3 here is CAGIGRARPSYEQYF. CDR3 bases: TGTGCCGGAATCGGGAGGGCCAGACCTTCCTACGAGCAGTACTTC.

V and J are TRBV14 and TRBJ1-1, with 7 bases aligning to TRBD1. In germline, CDR1 is SGHDN, CDR2 FVKESK. The CDR3 runs 14 residues. Unmatched junction bases numbered 14, after V lost 7 bases and J lost 9 bases. CDR3 DNA: TGTGCCAGCACCCTACGACGGGACAGCTCGAAAGCTTTCTTT. It encodes CASTLRRDSSKAFF.

This clone was detected only once. The chain carries TRBV19 and TRBJ1-5, with D uncertain. Germline V lookup: CDR1 LNHDA, CDR2 SQIVND (reference sequence). The CDR3 length is 14 residues. Trimming stripped 7 bases from V and 2 bases from J, with 12 bases between. The CDR3 sequence: CASTPRAGNQPQHF. DNA for the CDR3: TGTGCCAGTACCCCTCGTGCGGGCAATCAGCCCCAGCATTTT. Full variable domain (missing parts from reference TRBV19 and TRBJ1-5): DGGITQSPKYLFRKEGQNVTLSCEQNLNHDAMYWYRQDPGQGLRLIYYSQIVNDFQKGDIAEGYSVSREKKESFPLTVTSAQKNPTAFYLCASTPRAGNQPQHFGDGTRLSIL.

This chain connects TRBV9 to TRBJ2-5; 7 bases line up with TRBD2. The CDR3 spans 14 residues. CDR1 SGDLS and CDR2 YYNGEE come from the germline V gene. The V gene end was trimmed by 2 bases and the J gene end by 1 base; junction bases not matched to a gene: 2. CDR3 bases: TGTGCCAGCAGCGTGGGGGGGAGCCAAGAGACCCAGTACTTC. It yields the protein CASSVGGSQETQYF.

This chain uses TRBV7-9 with TRBJ1-1; D unresolved. The CDR3 has 13 residues. The ends were cut back, 5 bases at V and 1 base at J, with 8 bases in the middle. The germline gives CDR1 SEHNR, CDR2 FQNEAQ (reference sequence). The CDR3 reads CASSQIQNTEAFF. The CDR3 region has the DNA TGTGCCAGCAGCCAAATACAGAACACTGAAGCTTTCTTT.

This clone was found once. The genes are TRBV5-6 and TRBJ2-3, with 11 bases identical to TRBD2. After removal of 4 bases from V and 3 bases from J, the junction contained 4 bases not matched to a gene. The CDR3 is 15 amino acids. Germline-derived CDR1 and CDR2 are SGHDT and YYEEEE. CDR3 loop: CASSPLAGGTDTQYF. The CDR3 region has the DNA TGTGCCAGCAGCCCTCTAGCGGGAGGTACAGATACGCAGTATTTT.

V usage is TRBV27 and J usage is TRBJ2-3, with 12 bases identical to TRBD2. The CDR3 contains 18 residues. Trimming at V came to 4 bases and at J to 3 bases, leaving 11 bases not matched to a gene. Germline V gene data show CDR1 as MNHEY and CDR2 as SMNVEV (reference sequence). DNA of the CDR3: TGTGCCAGCAGTTATCTTCTGGGCGGGACTAGCGGGACAGATACGCAGTATTTT. It is translated as CASSYLLGGTSGTDTQYF.

The chain joins TRBV10-1 to TRBJ2-1; 9 bases map to TRBD2. CDR1 WNHNN and CDR2 SYGVQD come from the germline V gene (reference sequence). CDR3 size: 17 residues. The CDR3 is CAERAGGGASSYNEQFF. The CDR3 DNA sequence: TGCGCAGAGAGGGCCGGCGGGGGGGCGAGCTCCTACAATGAGCAGTTCTTC.

The CDR3 DNA follows: TGTGCCAGCAGCTCTATTGGGGGCAATGAGCAGTTCTTC. As protein: CASSSIGGNEQFF. The chain joins TRBV7-3 to TRBJ2-1; D may match TRBD1 or TRBD2 (5 bases each). V gave up 4 bases and J gave up 6 bases, with 10 bases separating them. In germline, CDR1 is SGHTA, CDR2 FQGTGA. The length of the CDR3 is 13 residues.

This clone was counted a single time. The V and J genes are TRBV19 and TRBJ1-2, with 7 bases aligning to TRBD1. The CDR3 is 15 residues long. The ends lost 10 bases at V and 0 bases at J; junction bases unmatched: 11. Germline V gene data show CDR1 as LNHDA and CDR2 as SQIVND (reference sequence). The CDR3 spells CATYQQGTANYGYTF. As DNA, the CDR3 is TGTGCCACCTACCAACAAGGGACAGCTAACTATGGCTACACCTTC.

The gene calls are TRBV9 and TRBJ1-1, with a weak D call TRBD1 (5 bases). Germline values: CDR1 SGDLS, CDR2 YYNGEE. With 5 bases removed from V and 6 bases from J, the gap between germline ends came to 14 bases. The length of the CDR3 is 13 residues. The CDR3 coding sequence is TGTGCCAGCAGTGGGGCAGGCCGAGCTGAAGCTTTCTTT. Translating it yields CASSGAGRAEAFF.

The chain uses TRBV5-4 and TRBJ2-1, with TRBD1 matching 10 bases. With 4 bases clipped from V and 8 bases from J, the junction kept 3 bases outside the gene matches. This CDR3 comprises 13 residues. From germline, CDR1 is SGHNT and CDR2 YYREEE (reference sequence). In DNA form, the CDR3 reads TGTGCCAGCAGCGGACAGGGGGGGGATGAGCAGTTCTTC. Encoded protein: CASSGQGGDEQFF.